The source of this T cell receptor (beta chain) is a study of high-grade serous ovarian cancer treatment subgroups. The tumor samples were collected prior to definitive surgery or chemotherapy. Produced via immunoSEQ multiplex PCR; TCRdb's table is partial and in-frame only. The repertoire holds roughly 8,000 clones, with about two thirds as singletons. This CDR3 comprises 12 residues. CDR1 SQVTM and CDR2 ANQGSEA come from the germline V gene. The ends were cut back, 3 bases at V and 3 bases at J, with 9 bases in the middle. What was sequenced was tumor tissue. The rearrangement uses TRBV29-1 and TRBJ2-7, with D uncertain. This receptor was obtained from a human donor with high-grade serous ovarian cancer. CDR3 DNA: TGCAGCGTTGAGTCAGCCGACTACGAGCAGTACTTC. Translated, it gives CSVESADYEQYF.